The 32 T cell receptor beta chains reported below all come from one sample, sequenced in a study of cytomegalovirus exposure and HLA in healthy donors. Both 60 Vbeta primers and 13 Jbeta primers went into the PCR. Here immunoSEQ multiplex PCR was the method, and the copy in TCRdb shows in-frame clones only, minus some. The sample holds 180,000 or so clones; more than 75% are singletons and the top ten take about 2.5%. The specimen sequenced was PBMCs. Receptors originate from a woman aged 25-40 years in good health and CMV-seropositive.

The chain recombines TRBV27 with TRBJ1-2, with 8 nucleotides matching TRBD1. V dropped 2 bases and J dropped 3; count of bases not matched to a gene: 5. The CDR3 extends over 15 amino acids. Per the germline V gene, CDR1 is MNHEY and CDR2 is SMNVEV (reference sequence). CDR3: CASSLRQGQHYGYTF. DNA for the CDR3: TGTGCCAGCAGTTTAAGACAGGGGCAGCACTATGGCTACACCTTC.

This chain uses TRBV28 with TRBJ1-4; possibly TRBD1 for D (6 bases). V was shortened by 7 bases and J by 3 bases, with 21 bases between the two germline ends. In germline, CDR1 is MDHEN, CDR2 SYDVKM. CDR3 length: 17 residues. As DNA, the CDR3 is TGTGCCAGCACCGAAGGGGGGGGGTGGGGGGCTAATGAAAAACTGTTTTTT. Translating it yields CASTEGGGWGANEKLFF.

The CDR3 nucleotides are TGTGCCAGCAGCTCCCTAGCGGGGGGTTCTCACAATGAGCAGTTCTTC. It is translated as CASSSLAGGSHNEQFF. The gene calls are TRBV11-2 and TRBJ2-1; 11 nucleotides agree with TRBD2. V was pared by 4 bases and J by 5 bases, with 7 bases of the junction left unmatched. Germline V gene data show CDR1 as SGHAT and CDR2 as FQNNGV. The CDR3 contains 16 residues.

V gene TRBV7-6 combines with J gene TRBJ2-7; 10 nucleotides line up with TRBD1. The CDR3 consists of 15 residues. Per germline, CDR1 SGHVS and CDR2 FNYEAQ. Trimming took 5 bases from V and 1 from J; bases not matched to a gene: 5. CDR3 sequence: CASSPGTGASYEQYF. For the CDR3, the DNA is TGTGCCAGCAGCCCCGGGACAGGGGCTTCCTACGAGCAGTACTTC.

The DNA of the CDR3 is TGTGCCAGCAGGTACGGGACTAGAAGTGTCAATGAGCAGTTCTTC. Encoded protein: CASRYGTRSVNEQFF. The chain couples TRBV27 to TRBJ2-1, with 8 bases fitting TRBD2. Looked up from germline, CDR1 is MNHEY and CDR2 is SMNVEV (reference sequence). The V and J ends lost 6 bases and 6 bases, in that order; junction bases with no gene match: 10. The CDR3 spans 15 residues.

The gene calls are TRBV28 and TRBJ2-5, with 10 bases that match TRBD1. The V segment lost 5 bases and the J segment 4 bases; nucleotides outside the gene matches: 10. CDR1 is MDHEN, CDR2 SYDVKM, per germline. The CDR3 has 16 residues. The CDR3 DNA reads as TGTGCCAGCAGTCCGGGTGGACAGGGGGGTATAGAGACCCAGTACTTC. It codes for CASSPGGQGGIETQYF.

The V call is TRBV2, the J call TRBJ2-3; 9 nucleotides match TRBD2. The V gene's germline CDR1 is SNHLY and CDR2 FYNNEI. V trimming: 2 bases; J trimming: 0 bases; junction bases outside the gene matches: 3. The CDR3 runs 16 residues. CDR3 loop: CASSEWLAGSTDTQYF. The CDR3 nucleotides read TGTGCCAGCAGTGAATGGCTAGCGGGGAGCACAGATACGCAGTATTTT. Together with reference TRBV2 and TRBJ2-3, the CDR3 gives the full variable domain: EPEVTQTPSHQVTQMGQEVILRCVPISNHLYFYWYRQILGQKVEFLVSFYNNEISEKSEIFDDQFSVERPDGSNFTLKIRSTKLEDSAMYFCASSEWLAGSTDTQYFGPGTRLTVL.

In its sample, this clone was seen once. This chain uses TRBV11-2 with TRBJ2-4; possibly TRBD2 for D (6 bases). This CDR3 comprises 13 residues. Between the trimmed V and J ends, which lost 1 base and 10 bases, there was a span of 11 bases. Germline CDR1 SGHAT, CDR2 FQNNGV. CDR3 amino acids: CASSLGTGGIQYF. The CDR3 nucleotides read TGTGCCAGCAGCTTAGGCACAGGAGGGATTCAGTACTTC.

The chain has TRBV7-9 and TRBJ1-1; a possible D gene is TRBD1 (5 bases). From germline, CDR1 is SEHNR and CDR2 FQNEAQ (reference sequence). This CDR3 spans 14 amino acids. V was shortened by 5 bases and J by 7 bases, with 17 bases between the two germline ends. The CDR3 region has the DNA TGTGCCAGCAGCCCCGGGACCCTGGGAGGTGAAGCTTTCTTT. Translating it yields CASSPGTLGGEAFF.

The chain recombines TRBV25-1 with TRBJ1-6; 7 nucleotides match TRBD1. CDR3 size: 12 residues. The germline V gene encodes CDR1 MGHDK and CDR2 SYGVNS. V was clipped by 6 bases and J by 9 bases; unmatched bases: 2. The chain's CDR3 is CASRTGSSPLHF. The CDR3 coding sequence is TGTGCCAGCAGGACAGGGTCTTCACCCCTCCACTTT.

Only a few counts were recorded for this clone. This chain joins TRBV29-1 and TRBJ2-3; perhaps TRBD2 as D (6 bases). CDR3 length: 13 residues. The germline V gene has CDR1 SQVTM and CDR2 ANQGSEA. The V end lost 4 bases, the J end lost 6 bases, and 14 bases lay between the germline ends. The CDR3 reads CSVVGGFYDTQYF. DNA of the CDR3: TGCAGCGTTGTGGGGGGTTTCTACGATACGCAGTATTTT.

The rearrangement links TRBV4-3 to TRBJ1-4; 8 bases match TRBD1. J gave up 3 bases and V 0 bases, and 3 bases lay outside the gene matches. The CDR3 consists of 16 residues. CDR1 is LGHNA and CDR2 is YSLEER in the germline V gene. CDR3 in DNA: TGCGCCAGCAGCCAAGAGGGGACAGGCGCTAATGAAAAACTGTTTTTT. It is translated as CASSQEGTGANEKLFF.

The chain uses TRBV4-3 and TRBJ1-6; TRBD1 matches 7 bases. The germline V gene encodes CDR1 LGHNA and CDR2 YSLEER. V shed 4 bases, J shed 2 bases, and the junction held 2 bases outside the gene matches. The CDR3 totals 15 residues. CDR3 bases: TGCGCCAGCAGCCGACAGGGTACCTATAATTCACCCCTCCACTTT. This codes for CASSRQGTYNSPLHF.

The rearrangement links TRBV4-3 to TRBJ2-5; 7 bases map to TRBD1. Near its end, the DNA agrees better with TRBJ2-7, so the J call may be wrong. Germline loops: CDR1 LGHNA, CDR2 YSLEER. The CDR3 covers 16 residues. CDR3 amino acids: CASSQGLGQRNYEQYF. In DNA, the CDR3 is TGCGCCAGCAGCCAGGGCCTGGGACAGAGAAACTACGAGCAGTACTTC.

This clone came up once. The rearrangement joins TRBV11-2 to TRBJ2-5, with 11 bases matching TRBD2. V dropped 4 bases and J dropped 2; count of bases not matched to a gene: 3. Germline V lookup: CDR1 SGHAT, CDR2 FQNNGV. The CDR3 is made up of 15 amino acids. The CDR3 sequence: CASSSLAGAQETQYF. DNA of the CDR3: TGTGCCAGCAGCTCACTAGCGGGGGCTCAAGAGACCCAGTACTTC.

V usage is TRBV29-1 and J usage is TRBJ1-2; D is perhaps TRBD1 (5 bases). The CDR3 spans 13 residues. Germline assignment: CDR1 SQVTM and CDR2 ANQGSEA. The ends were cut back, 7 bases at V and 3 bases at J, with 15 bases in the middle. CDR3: CSASWGGYYGYTF. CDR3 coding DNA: TGCAGCGCATCTTGGGGCGGCTACTATGGCTACACCTTC.

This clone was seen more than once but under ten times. CDR3 amino acids: CASSVPGEDSPLHF. The CDR3 DNA reads TGTGCCAGCAGCGTCCCCGGCGAGGATTCACCCCTCCACTTT. This rearrangement joins TRBV9 to TRBJ1-6; D not certain. V was clipped by 2 bases and J by 8 bases, with 11 bases between them. Germline V lookup: CDR1 SGDLS, CDR2 YYNGEE. This CDR3 is 14 amino acids long.

The CDR3 loop reads CASADRAYEQYF. In DNA, the CDR3 is TGTGCCAGCGCAGACAGGGCGTACGAGCAGTACTTC. The chain uses TRBV5-6 and TRBJ2-7; 7 nucleotides agree with TRBD1. The junction had 5 bases not matched to a gene; V was cut back by 7 bases and J by 4 bases. Per the germline V gene, CDR1 is SGHDT and CDR2 is YYEEEE. This CDR3 has 12 amino acids.

The CDR3 nucleotides read TGTGCCAGCATTGGTGGGCGCGAGCAGTACTTC. As protein: CASIGGREQYF. The chain employs TRBV6-1 and TRBJ2-7; D is undetermined. V lost 7 bases and J 6 bases, leaving 10 bases between the germline ends. The germline V gene encodes CDR1 MNHNS and CDR2 SASEGT. The CDR3 covers 11 residues.

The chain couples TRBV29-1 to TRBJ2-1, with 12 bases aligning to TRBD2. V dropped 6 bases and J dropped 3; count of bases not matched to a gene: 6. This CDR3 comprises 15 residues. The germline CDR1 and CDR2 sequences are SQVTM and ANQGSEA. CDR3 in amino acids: CSVTPGLAGYNEQFF. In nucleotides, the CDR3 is TGCAGCGTGACGCCGGGACTAGCGGGCTACAATGAGCAGTTCTTC.

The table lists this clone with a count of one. The CDR3 reads CASSPIPGQRNAYEQYF. The CDR3 DNA is TGTGCCAGCAGCCCCATACCGGGACAGCGAAATGCCTACGAGCAGTACTTC. The chain has TRBV7-9 and TRBJ2-7; 7 positions agree with TRBD1. This CDR3 region has 17 residues. Germline values: CDR1 SEHNR, CDR2 FQNEAQ (reference sequence). V trimming: 5 bases; J trimming: 2 bases; junction bases outside the gene matches: 15.

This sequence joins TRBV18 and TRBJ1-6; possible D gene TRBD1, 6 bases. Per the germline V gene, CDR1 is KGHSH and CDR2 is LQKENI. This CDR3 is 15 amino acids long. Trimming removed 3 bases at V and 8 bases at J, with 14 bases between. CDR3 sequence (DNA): TGTGCCAGCTCACCGCCCGGGGGGGCTCATTCACCCCTCCACTTT. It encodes CASSPPGGAHSPLHF.

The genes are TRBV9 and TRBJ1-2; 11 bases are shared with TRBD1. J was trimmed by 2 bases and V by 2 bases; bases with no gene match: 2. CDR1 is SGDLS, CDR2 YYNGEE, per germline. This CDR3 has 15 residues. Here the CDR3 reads CASSVGTGGNYGYTF. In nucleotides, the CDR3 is TGTGCCAGCAGCGTGGGGACAGGGGGAAACTATGGCTACACCTTC.

CDR3 bases: TGTGCCAGCAGCACCTATATGCGGGGGGCCCCACGTGCTAGCACAGATACGCAGTATTTT. It specifies CASSTYMRGAPRASTDTQYF. The chain links TRBV7-6 to TRBJ2-3; 8 bases agree with TRBD2. Trimming removed 5 bases from V and 0 bases from J; junction bases left unmatched: 19. This CDR3 has 20 amino acids. Looked up from germline, CDR1 is SGHVS and CDR2 is FNYEAQ.

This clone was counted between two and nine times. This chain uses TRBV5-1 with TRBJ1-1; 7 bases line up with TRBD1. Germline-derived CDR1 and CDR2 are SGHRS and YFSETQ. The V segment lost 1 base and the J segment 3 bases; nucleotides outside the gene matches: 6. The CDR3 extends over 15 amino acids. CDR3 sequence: CASSLTGERDTEAFF. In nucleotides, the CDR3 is TGCGCCAGCAGCTTGACAGGGGAGAGGGACACTGAAGCTTTCTTT. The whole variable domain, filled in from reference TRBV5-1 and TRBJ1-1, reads KAGVTQTPRYLIKTRGQQVTLSCSPISGHRSVSWYQQTPGQGLQFLFEYFSETQRNKGNFPGRFSGRQFSNSRSEMNVSTLELGDSALYLCASSLTGERDTEAFFGQGTRLTVV.

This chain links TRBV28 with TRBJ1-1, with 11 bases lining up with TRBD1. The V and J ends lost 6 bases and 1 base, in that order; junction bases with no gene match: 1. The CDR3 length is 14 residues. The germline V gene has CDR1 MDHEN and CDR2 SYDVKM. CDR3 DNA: TGTGCCAGCAGGGACAGGGGGCGGAACACTGAAGCTTTCTTT. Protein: CASRDRGRNTEAFF. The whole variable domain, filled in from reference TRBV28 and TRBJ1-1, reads DVKVTQSSRYLVKRTGEKVFLECVQDMDHENMFWYRQDPGLGLRLIYFSYDVKMKEKGDIPEGYSVSREKKERFSLILESASTNQTSMYLCASRDRGRNTEAFFGQGTRLTVV.

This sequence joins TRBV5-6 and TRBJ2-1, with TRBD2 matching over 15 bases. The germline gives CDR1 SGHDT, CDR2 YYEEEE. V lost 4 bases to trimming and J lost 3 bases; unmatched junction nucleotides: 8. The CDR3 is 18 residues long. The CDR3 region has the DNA TGTGCCAGCAGCCGCGGGACTAGCGGGGGGACGAGCTACAATGAGCAGTTCTTC. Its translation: CASSRGTSGGTSYNEQFF. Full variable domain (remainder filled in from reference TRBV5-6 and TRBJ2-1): DAGVTQSPTHLIKTRGQQVTLRCSPKSGHDTVSWYQQALGQGPQFIFQYYEEEERQRGNFPDRFSGHQFPNYSSELNVNALLLGDSALYLCASSRGTSGGTSYNEQFFGPGTRLTVL.

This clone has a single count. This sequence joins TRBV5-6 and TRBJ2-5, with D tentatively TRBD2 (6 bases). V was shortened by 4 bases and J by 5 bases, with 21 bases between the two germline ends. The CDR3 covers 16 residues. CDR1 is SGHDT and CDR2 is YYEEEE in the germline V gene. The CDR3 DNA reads TGTGCCAGCAGCAGTGGCTGGGGGGTGGAAAGGGAGACCCAGTACTTC. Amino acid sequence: CASSSGWGVERETQYF.

The CDR3 is CASSADRGDSPLHF. In nucleotides, the CDR3 is TGTGCCAGCTCAGCCGACAGGGGAGATTCACCCCTCCACTTT. The chain combines TRBV18 with TRBJ1-6, with 8 bases lining up with TRBD1. Germline V gene data show CDR1 as KGHSH and CDR2 as LQKENI. The CDR3 length is 14 residues. Unmatched junction bases numbered 5, after V lost 5 bases and J lost 8 bases.

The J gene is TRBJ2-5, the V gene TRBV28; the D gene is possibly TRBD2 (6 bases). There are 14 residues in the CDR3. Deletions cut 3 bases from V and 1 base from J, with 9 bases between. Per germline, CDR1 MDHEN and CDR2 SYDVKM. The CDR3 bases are TGTGCCAGCAGTTTTGGCGGGACCCAAGAGACCCAGTACTTC. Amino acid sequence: CASSFGGTQETQYF.

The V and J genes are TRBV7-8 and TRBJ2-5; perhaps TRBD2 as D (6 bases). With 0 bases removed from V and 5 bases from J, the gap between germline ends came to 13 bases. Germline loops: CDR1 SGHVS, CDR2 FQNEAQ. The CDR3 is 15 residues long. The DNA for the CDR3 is TGTGCCAGCAGCTTAGCAGGAGGGCCCGGGGAGACCCAGTACTTC. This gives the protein CASSLAGGPGETQYF.

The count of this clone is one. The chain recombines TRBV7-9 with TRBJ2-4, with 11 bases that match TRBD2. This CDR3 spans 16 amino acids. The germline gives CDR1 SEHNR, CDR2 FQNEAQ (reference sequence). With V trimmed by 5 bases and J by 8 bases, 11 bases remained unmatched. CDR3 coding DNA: TGTGCCAGCAGCCATCCTAGCGGGGGGTTTTTGGACATTCAGTACTTC. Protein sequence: CASSHPSGGFLDIQYF.